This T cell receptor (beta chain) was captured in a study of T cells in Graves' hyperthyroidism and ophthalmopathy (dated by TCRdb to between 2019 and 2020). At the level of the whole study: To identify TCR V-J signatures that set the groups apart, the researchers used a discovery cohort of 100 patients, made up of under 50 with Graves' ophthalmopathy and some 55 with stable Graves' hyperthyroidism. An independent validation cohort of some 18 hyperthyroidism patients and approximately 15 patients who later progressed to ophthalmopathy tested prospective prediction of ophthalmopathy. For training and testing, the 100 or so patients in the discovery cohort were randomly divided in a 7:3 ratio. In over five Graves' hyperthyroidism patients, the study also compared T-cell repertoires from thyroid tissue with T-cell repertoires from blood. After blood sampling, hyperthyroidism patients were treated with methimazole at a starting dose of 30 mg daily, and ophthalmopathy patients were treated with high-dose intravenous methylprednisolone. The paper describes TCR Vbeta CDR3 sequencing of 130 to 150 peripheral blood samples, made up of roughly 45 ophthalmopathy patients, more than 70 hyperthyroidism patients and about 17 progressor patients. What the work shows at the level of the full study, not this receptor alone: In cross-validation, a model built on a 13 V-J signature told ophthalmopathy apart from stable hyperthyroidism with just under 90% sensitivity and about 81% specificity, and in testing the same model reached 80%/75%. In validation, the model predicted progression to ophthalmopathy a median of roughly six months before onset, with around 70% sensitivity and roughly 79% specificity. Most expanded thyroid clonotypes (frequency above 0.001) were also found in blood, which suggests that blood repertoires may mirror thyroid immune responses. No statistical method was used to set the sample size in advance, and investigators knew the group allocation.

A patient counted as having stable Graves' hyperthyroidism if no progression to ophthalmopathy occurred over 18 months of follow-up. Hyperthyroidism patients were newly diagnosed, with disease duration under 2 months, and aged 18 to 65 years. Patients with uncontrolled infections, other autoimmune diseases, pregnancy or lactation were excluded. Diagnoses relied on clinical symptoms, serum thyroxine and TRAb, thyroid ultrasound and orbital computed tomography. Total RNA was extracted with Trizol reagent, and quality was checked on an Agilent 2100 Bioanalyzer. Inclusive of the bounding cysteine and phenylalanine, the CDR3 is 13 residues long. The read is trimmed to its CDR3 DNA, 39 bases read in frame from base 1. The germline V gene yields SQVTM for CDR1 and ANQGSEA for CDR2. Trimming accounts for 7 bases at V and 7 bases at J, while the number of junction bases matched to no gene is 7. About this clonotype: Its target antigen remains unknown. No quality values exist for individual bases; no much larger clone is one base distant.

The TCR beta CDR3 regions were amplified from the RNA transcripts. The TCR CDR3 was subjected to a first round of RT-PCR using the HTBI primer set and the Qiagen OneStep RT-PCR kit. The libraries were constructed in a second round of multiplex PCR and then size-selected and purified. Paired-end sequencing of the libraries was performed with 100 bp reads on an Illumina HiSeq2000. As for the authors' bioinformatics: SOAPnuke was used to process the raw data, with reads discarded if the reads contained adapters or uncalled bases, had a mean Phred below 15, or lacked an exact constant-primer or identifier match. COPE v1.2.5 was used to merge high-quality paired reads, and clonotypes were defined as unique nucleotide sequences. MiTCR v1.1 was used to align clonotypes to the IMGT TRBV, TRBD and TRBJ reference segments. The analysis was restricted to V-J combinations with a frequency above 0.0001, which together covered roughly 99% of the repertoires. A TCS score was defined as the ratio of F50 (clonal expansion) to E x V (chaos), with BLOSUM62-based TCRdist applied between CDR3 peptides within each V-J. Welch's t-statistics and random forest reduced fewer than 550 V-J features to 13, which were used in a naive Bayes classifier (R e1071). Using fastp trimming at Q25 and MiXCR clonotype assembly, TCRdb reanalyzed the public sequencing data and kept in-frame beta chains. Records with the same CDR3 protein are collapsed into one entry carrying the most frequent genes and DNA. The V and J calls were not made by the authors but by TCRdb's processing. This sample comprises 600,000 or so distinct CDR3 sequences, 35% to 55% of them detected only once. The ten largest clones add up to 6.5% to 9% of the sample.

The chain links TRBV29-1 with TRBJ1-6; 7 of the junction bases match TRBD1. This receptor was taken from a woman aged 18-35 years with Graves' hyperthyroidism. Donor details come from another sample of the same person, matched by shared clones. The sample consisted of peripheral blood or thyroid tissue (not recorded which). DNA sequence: TGCAGCGGAAAACAGGGGCCAAATTCACCCCTCCACTTT. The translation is CSGKQGPNSPLHF.